These 5 T cell receptor beta chains were all obtained from the same sample, sequenced in a study of prognosis after radiotherapy for stage I lung cancer. TCR beta CDR3 was amplified from genomic DNA by two-round multiplex PCR. Each TRBV and TRBJ gene had its own primer in the first PCR round. TCRdb passed the multiplex PCR reads through MiXCR, listing each CDR3 protein once. The sample contains about 20,000 distinct CDR3 sequences, 44% of which appear only once. Sequenced here: PBMCs, sampled before or after stereotactic body radiation therapy (not recorded which). Receptors were obtained from a donor over 45 with non-small cell lung cancer.

V is TRBV15 and J is TRBJ2-7; possibly TRBD2 for D (7 bases). The V gene lost 4 bases and the J gene lost 7 bases, with 14 bases spanning the gap. This CDR3 comprises 13 residues. Per germline, CDR1 LNHNV and CDR2 YYDKDF (reference sequence). Here the CDR3 reads CATSKGGVAEQYF. In DNA form, the CDR3 reads TGTGCCACCAGCAAGGGGGGGGTGGCGGAGCAGTACTTC. Using reference TRBV15 and TRBJ2-7 for the parts outside the CDR3, the full variable domain is DAMVIQNPRYQVTQFGKPVTLSCSQTLNHNVMYWYQQKSSQAPKLLFHYYDKDFNNEADTPDNFQSRRPNTSFCFLDIRSPGLGDTAMYLCATSKGGVAEQYFGPGTRLTVT.

V and J are TRBV7-8 and TRBJ2-7, with a tentative D call TRBD2 (5 bases). CDR1 is SGHVS and CDR2 is FQNEAQ in the germline V gene. V was cut by 5 bases and J by 6 bases, with 11 bases left in between. The CDR3 consists of 12 residues. CDR3 residues: CASSLGMVEQYF. CDR3 coding DNA: TGTGCCAGCAGCCTCGGGATGGTCGAGCAGTACTTC.

In this sample, this clonotype turned up many times. The chain joins TRBV3-1 to TRBJ2-1; TRBD1 matches 8 bases. Germline loops: CDR1 LGHDT, CDR2 YNNKEL (reference sequence). V lost 6 bases, J lost 12 bases, and 10 bases stayed unmatched. The CDR3 spans 13 residues. The CDR3 here is CASSPRGHSPQFF. The CDR3 DNA reads as TGTGCCAGCAGTCCCAGGGGGCATAGCCCGCAGTTCTTC.

This clonotype was seen at least ten times. J is TRBJ2-2 and V is TRBV20-1; D may be TRBD1 (5 bases). This CDR3 is 15 amino acids long. Germline V gene sequence: CDR1 DFQATT, CDR2 SNEGSKA (reference sequence). V lost 3 bases to trimming and J lost 6 bases, with 17 bases between them. CDR3 bases: TGCAGTGCTAGTCCGCTGGGGCTAGAGCCCGGGGAGCTGTTTTTT. Translation gives CSASPLGLEPGELFF.

This clonotype was counted ten times or more. The chain recombines TRBV5-6 with TRBJ1-6; 11 nucleotides line up with TRBD1. The junction had 8 bases not matched to a gene; V was cut back by 1 base and J by 14 bases. The CDR3 covers 15 residues. Germline CDR1 SGHDT, CDR2 YYEEEE. The CDR3 loop reads CASSLRGQGGATLHF. CDR3 DNA sequence: TGTGCCAGCAGCTTGAGGGGACAGGGGGGGGCTACCCTCCACTTT.